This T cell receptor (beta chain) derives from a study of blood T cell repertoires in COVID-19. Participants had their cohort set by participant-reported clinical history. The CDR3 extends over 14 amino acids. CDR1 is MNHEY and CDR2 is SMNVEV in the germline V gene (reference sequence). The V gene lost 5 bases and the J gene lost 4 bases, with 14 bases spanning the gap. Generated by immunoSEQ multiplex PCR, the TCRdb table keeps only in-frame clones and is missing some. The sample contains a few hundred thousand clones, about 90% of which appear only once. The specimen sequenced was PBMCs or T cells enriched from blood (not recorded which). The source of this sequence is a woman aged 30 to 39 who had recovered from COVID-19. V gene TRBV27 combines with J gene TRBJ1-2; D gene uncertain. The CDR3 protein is CASSPSEAVYGYTF. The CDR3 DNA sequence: TGTGCCAGCAGTCCCTCAGAAGCGGTCTATGGCTACACCTTC.